The source of this TCR beta chain is a study of beta chain features in type 1 diabetes (dated by TCRdb to the late 2010s). As for the study more broadly: Mean age, gender distribution, total cell number and subset yield did not differ between patients and healthy donors. Across all samples, 107,917,701 sorted cells were examined, and cell number per subset correlated strongly with RNA yield. In the study, TCRB repertoires of sorted circulating CD4+ T cell subsets from recently diagnosed type 1 diabetes patients were compared with those of matched healthy donors. Naive and central memory subsets were obtained from all 30 or so donors, but regulatory and stem cell-like memory subsets were isolated from only 8 patients and roughly eight healthy donors.

The CDR3, from cysteine to phenylalanine, totals 14 residues. Just the 42-base CDR3 DNA is kept, in frame starting at base 1. Cut back by 3 bases and 4 bases, the V and J ends lie 11 bases apart. Via the germline V gene, CDR1 is SGHVS and CDR2 FNYEAQ. On the study overall, not on this receptor specifically: At VDJ recombination sites, type 1 diabetes patients had fewer insertions and more deleted nucleotides, which implies abnormalities in thymic rearrangement. Because the HLA sub-analyses included only small numbers of individuals, any influence of HLA type on TCRB rearrangement was left unresolved. A moderate but significant shortening of TCRB CDR3 length was observed in type 1 diabetes patients in all four CD4+ subsets. The naive, central memory and regulatory TCRB repertoires appeared to resemble one another more closely among patients than among healthy donors. PCR may preferentially amplify shorter templates, but because patient and control samples were amplified and corrected together, any resulting skew would affect both groups equally. Because cDNA was sequenced instead of genomic DNA, highly expressing activated cells could be over-represented, though the groups showed no difference in activation or CD3 levels.

There are a few counts of this clone. Its antigen specificity is not known. Per-base quality was not reported, and no clone a single base away is much larger than it. From each donor, a single peripheral blood sample of about 120 mL on average was drawn into heparinised tubes. A BD FACSAria II was used to sort naive, central memory, regulatory and stem cell-like memory CD4+ T cells with a panel that included CD45RO, CCR7, CD25, CD127, CD95 and CD27. Every sorted population had a purity above 95%. PBMCs were separated immediately by Lymphoprep density gradient centrifugation and were stained directly, without being cultured. To minimize batch effects, samples were stained and sorted in pairs, one healthy donor with one patient per experiment. The entire isolated RNA was reverse transcribed using the High Capacity cDNA Reverse Transcription Kit, and thus expressed TCRB transcripts were sequenced. Naive, central memory and regulatory T cell samples underwent deep immunoSEQ sequencing, averaging around 3.7 million total reads per sample. After sorted cells were lysed in RLT buffer, RNA was extracted with DNase-treated RNeasy Micro or Mini kits, with the choice depending on cell number. Each cell subset was processed on its own to prevent cross-contamination, while patient and healthy donor samples were processed together. The immunoSEQ multiplex PCR was used to amplify TCRB sequences from cDNA, generating 87-bp fragments that spanned the CDR3 region. The amplicons were sequenced using the Illumina HiSeq platform. As for the original processing: PCR bias was corrected computationally using synthetic template baselines, and reads within Hamming distance 2 were collapsed, with unmergeable singletons discarded. By aligning reads against IMGT, V, D and J genes, CDR3 length, and insertions or deletions at six rearrangement sites were assigned. Clonotype counts were normalized to sorted cell number within each subset before computing true diversity and Gini coefficients with the tcR R package. Repertoire sharing was quantified using the overlap coefficient calculated on TCRB nucleotide sequences. As a proxy for the pre-selection repertoire, out-of-frame TCRB sequences from naive cells were analyzed. As stored in TCRdb, this immuneACCESS dataset retains in-frame rearrangements with V and J assigned. A fraction of the clones does not appear; measured against another copy, unresolved V genes explain less than half of the discrepancy, and the remainder lacks a known reason. D and trimming were read from the DNA, whereas the V and J calls and clone size are those reported in that table. The sample table holds 300,000 to 450,000 clones, of which 10% to 15% were seen once. 0.0085% to 0.012% of the sample is in the top ten clones.

The TCR sequence derives from a woman under 30 with type 1 diabetes. Sequencing was performed on naive CD4+ T cells from blood. Per the publication, the cell subset or site label means: true naive CD4+ T cells. Recombination joined TRBV7-6 with TRBJ2-3; a tentative D match to TRBD2 spans 6 bases. The CDR3: CASSLGGGADTQYF. The bases read TGTGCCAGCAGCTTGGGGGGTGGGGCAGATACGCAGTATTTT.